This TCR beta chain comes out of a study of response to subunit inactivated influenza vaccine. Only a few counts were recorded for this clonotype. The antigen remains undetermined. TCRdb re-called the RT-PCR reads through MiXCR, storing one row per CDR3 protein. The repertoire holds some 500,000 distinct CDR3 sequences, with approximately 15% as singletons. Study-level results: Authors suggested each seasonal flu vaccination may recruit only limited numbers of new T cells.

Deletions cut 3 bases from V and 7 bases from J, with 9 bases between. The CDR3 runs to 13 residues. This material consisted of CD4+ T cells sorted from PBMCs, taken less than 30 months after vaccination. The rearrangement uses TRBV12-3 or TRBV12-4 and TRBJ2-2; D is undetermined. The sequence was collected from a man between 50 and 69 years old who received an inactivated influenza vaccine. The CDR3 sequence is CASSFSLSGELFF. CDR3 sequence (DNA): TGTGCCAGCAGTTTCAGTTTAAGCGGGGAGCTGTTTTTT.